The present TCR beta chain was sequenced within a study of blood T cell repertoires in COVID-19. Study details: There were acute and convalescent COVID-19 samples, and they came from the United States, Italy and Spain. Sample material is recorded as cDNA or gDNA derived from T cells, B-cell-depleted T cells, or PBMCs.

V gave up 5 bases and J gave up 1 base, with 15 bases separating them. CDR3 length equals 15 residues. Per the germline V gene, CDR1 is MNHEY and CDR2 is SMNVEV (reference sequence). This table comes from immunoSEQ multiplex PCR, and its TCRdb copy is limited to in-frame clones, with some not included. Of 250,000 to 350,000 clones in the sample, around 85% were seen once. V gene TRBV27 combines with J gene TRBJ2-7; weak D call: TRBD1 (5 bases). The specimen was peripheral blood. This sequence was found in a woman in her forties or fifties with active or convalescent COVID-19. In DNA form, the CDR3 reads TGTGCCAGCAGTACCTACAGGATGCGGTCCTACGAGCAGTACTTC. Translated, it gives CASSTYRMRSYEQYF.